This TCR beta chain was profiled in a study of blood T cell repertoires in COVID-19. About the study: Both acute and convalescent COVID-19 samples were obtained from the United States, Italy and Spain. The cDNA or gDNA used as material had been derived from T cells, B-cell-depleted T cells, or PBMCs.

Recruited during active infection, patients (from Seattle) were subsequently followed longitudinally. The trim removed 4 bases at V and 5 bases at J, leaving 5 bases unmatched. The CDR3 totals 13 residues. Germline values: CDR1 SGHDN, CDR2 FVKESK. In the original processing: From reference gene primer amplification, estimates of nucleated cell counts were derived. Method: immunoSEQ multiplex PCR; TCRdb's copy keeps in-frame clones and lacks some. That table is the source of V, J and clone size, and D and trimming were worked out from the DNA. Among fewer than 300,000 clones listed, around 85% were seen once.

The sample was peripheral blood. The V call is TRBV14, the J call TRBJ2-7; 7 positions agree with TRBD2. The source of this sequence is a human donor with COVID-19, enrolled during active disease. The donor label of this sample is uncertain. The CDR3 nucleotides read TGTGCCAGCAGCCCTTGGGGAGGGAACGAGCAGTACTTC. Translating gives CASSPWGGNEQYF. The variable domain in full, completed from reference TRBV14 and TRBJ2-7, reads EAGVTQFPSHSVIEKGQTVTLRCDPISGHDNLYWYRRVMGKEIKFLLHFVKESKQDESGMPNNRFLAERTGGTYSTLKVQPAELEDSGVYFCASSPWGGNEQYFGPGTRLTVT.